A selection of T cell receptor beta chains follows, all from one sample in a study of blood T cell repertoires in COVID-19. TCRdb keeps only in-frame clones here, not all; method: immunoSEQ multiplex PCR. Of about 170,000 clones in the sample, approximately 86% are singletons; the top ten hold less than 3%. The sequenced material came from peripheral blood. Receptors were obtained from a woman of 80 years or more with COVID-19, enrolled during active disease. Both conserved end residues are part of each CDR3.

TRBV5-1	TRBJ2-1	CASSGTGDPYNEQFF
TRBV11-2	TRBJ1-3	CASSLVPGAGNTIYF
TRBV2	TRBJ1-6	CASKTGTDNSPLHF
TRBV5-4	TRBJ1-3	CASSLDAASSGNTIYF
TRBV6-6	TRBJ1-4	CASSGQDSFEKLFF
TRBV7-6	TRBJ2-1	CASSLVASGLVYNEQFF
TRBV24-1	TRBJ2-3	CATSSGGSSDTQYF
TRBV28	TRBJ2-3	CASSSLGGSLVTDTQYF
TRBV19	TRBJ1-2	CASSTVNYGYTF
TRBV19	TRBJ2-5	CASRATSGYQETQYF
TRBV7-6	TRBJ2-3	CASSLGQNTDTQYF
TRBV6-5	TRBJ2-7	CASSSPSSGRTNEQYF
TRBV10-3	TRBJ2-7	CAIRGTAHEQYF
TRBV5-4	TRBJ1-2	CASSWDRGRGGYTF
TRBV9	TRBJ2-1	CASSPNPGLAGKSYNEQFF
TRBV2	TRBJ1-6	CASSLDRSRSPLHF
TRBV4-3	TRBJ1-5	CASSQDYRDQPQHF
TRBV27	TRBJ2-7	CASSFRESYEQYF
TRBV18	TRBJ1-1	CASSPKGTGGTEAFF
TRBV2	TRBJ1-1	CASRWRGTEAFF
TRBV9	TRBJ1-4	CASSVAGTVNEKLFF